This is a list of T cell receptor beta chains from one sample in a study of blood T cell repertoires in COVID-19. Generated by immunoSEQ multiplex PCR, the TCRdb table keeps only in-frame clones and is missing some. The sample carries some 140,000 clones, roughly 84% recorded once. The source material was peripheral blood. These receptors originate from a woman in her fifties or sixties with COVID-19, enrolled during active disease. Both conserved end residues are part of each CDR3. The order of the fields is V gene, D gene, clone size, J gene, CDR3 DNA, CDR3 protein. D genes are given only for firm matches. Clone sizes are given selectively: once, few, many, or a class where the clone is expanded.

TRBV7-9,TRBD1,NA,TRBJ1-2,TGTGCCAGCAGCCGTCCCGGGACAGGGATCTATGGCTACACCTTC,CASSRPGTGIYGYTF
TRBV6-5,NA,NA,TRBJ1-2,TGTGCCAGCTCCCGTTATAACTATGGCTACACCTTC,CASSRYNYGYTF
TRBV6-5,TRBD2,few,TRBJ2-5,TGTGCCAGCAGTTACCCTTCTAGCGGGCAAGAGACCCAGTACTTC,CASSYPSSGQETQYF
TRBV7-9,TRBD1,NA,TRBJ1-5,TGTGCCAGCAGCCCTCGACAGGGAAATCAGCCCCAGCATTTT,CASSPRQGNQPQHF
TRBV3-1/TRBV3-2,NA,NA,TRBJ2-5,TGTGCCAGCAGCCAAGCTAGCGCGCAAGAGACCCAGTACTTC,CASSQASAQETQYF
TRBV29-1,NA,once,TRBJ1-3,TGCAGCGTTGCCAGGGGCCTCGGAAACACCATATATTTT,CSVARGLGNTIYF
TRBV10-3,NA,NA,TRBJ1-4,TGTGCCATCAGTGAGTCGGGCACAGGTTATGAAAAACTGTTTTTT,CAISESGTGYEKLFF
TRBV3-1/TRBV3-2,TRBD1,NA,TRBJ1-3,TGTGCCAGCAGCCAGTTACAGGGGAGTACTGGAAACACCATATATTTT,CASSQLQGSTGNTIYF
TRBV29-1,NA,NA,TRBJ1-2,TGCAGCGTTGATAGGTTGGTAGGGGATGGCTACACCTTC,CSVDRLVGDGYTF
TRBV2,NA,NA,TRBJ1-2,TGTGCCAGCGAAGGTGGTCACGGGGGCTACACCTTC,CASEGGHGGYTF
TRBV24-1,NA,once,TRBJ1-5,TGTGCCACCAGCCCAGGGGTCAATCAGCCCCAGCATTTT,CATSPGVNQPQHF
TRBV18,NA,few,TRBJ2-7,TGTGCCAGCTCACCGGGACTTCTCTTGAATTACGAGCAGTACTTC,CASSPGLLLNYEQYF
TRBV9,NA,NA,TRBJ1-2,TGTGCCAGCAGCGTAGGTATAAACTATGGCTACACCTTC,CASSVGINYGYTF
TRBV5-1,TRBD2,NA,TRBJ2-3,TGCGCCAGCAGCTCCCGACTAGCGGGGCACACAGATACGCAGTATTTT,CASSSRLAGHTDTQYF
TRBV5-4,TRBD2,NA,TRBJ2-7,TGTGCCAGCAGCTTGGCCGCCATAGCGGGAGGGGTACCCTACGAGCAGTACTTC,CASSLAAIAGGVPYEQYF
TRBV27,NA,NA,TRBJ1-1,TGTGCCAGCGGCCATAACACTGAAGCTTTCTTT,CASGHNTEAFF
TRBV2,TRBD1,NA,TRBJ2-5,TGTGCCAGCAGTGAACCGACAGGGGGCTCTAGAGAGACCCAGTACTTC,CASSEPTGGSRETQYF
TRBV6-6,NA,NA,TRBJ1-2,TGTGCCAGCAGTTACCCTCAAGACAGCTCCTATGGCTACACCTTC,CASSYPQDSSYGYTF
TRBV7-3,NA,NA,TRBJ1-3,TGTGCCAGCAGCTTAACGGCAGGTGGAAACACCATATATTTT,CASSLTAGGNTIYF
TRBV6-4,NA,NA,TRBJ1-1,TGTGCCAGCAGTGAGAGAGAGGGCACTGAAGCTTTCTTT,CASSEREGTEAFF
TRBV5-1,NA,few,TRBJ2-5,TGCGCCAGCAGCTTGGGGTCTGGAGGTCAAGAGACCCAGTACTTC,CASSLGSGGQETQYF
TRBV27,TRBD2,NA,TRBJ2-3,TGTGCCAGCAGTTTTAGGGCCCTAGCGGGACGAGATACGCAGTATTTT,CASSFRALAGRDTQYF
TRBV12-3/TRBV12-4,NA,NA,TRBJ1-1,TGTGCCAGCAGTTTATTAGGGGAAACTGAAGCTTTCTTT,CASSLLGETEAFF
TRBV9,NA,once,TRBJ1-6,TGTGCCAGCAGCTTAAAAGACGACTCGAAGAATTCACCCCTCCACTTT,CASSLKDDSKNSPLHF
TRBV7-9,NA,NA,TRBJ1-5,TGTGCCAGCAGCTTCTCCGACTATCAGCCCCAGCATTTT,CASSFSDYQPQHF
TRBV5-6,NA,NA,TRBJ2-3,TGTGCCAGCAGCTTATATAGGACAGCTTCCACAGATACGCAGTATTTT,CASSLYRTASTDTQYF
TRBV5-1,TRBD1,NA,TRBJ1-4,TGCGCCAGCAGCCCCCTTTCTCCTGACAGGGGAGAAAAACTGTTTTTT,CASSPLSPDRGEKLFF
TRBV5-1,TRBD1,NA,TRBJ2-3,TGCGCCAGCAGCTGGGCGACAGGGGTGGGCACAGATACGCAGTATTTT,CASSWATGVGTDTQYF
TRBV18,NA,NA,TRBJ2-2,TGTGCCAGCTCACCGCGAACCGGGGAGCTGTTTTTT,CASSPRTGELFF
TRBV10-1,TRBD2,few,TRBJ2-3,TGCGCCAGCAGTGATACCGGGACTAGCGAAACAGATACGCAGTATTTT,CASSDTGTSETDTQYF
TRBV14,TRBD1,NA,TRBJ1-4,TGTGCCAGCAGCCAGAACAGGGGGCGCGGTGAAAAACTGTTTTTT,CASSQNRGRGEKLFF
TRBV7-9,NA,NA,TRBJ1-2,TGTGCCAGCAGCCCAACTTTTCTGGACTATGGCTACACCTTC,CASSPTFLDYGYTF
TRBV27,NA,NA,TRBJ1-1,TGTGCCAGCAGCCCGGGGGTGAACACTGAAGCTTTCTTT,CASSPGVNTEAFF
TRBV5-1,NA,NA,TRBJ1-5,TGCGCCAGCAGCTTGATCCCGGACACAAATCAGCCCCAGCATTTT,CASSLIPDTNQPQHF
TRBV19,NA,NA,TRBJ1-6,TGTGCCAGTAGTATACTGGGGGCGTTGGAGAATTCACCCCTCCACTTT,CASSILGALENSPLHF
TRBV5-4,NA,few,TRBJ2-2,TGTGCCAGCGGAGAACAGGGCCGGGAGCTGTTTTTT,CASGEQGRELFF
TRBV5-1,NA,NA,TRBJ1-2,TGCGCCAGCAGCTTTGAACCAGGCAGGGGTGGCTACACCTTC,CASSFEPGRGGYTF
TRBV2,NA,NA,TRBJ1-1,TGTGCCAGCAGTGGACAGGTTTCCCTGAACACTGAAGCTTTCTTT,CASSGQVSLNTEAFF
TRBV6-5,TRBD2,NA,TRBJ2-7,TGTGCCAGCCAGCTTTTAGCGGGATACGCCTACGAGCAGTACTTC,CASQLLAGYAYEQYF
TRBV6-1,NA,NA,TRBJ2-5,TGTGCCAGCAGTGTATTAGGGACTGCAGAGGGGGAGACCCAGTACTTC,CASSVLGTAEGETQYF
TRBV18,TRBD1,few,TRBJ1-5,TGTGCCAGCTCACCAGGGACAGGGATATTCCGGAGCAATCAGCCCCAGCATTTT,CASSPGTGIFRSNQPQHF
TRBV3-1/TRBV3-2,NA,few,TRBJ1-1,TGTGCCAGCGAGGGCGCGGGTAGCGCTGAAGCTTTCTTT,CASEGAGSAEAFF
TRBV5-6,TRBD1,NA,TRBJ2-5,TGTGCCAGCAGCCCGTATCTCCCGGGACAGCAAGAGACCCAGTACTTC,CASSPYLPGQQETQYF
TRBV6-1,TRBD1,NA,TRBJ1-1,TGTGCCAGCAGTGAAGTGGGACAGGGCTTTTCGGGTGCCAGACGGGTGGCTTTCTTT,CASSEVGQGFSGARRVAFF
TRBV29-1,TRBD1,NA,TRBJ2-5,TGCAGCGTTGATGTGGGACAGAGACAAGAGACCCAGTACTTC,CSVDVGQRQETQYF
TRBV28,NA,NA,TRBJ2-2,TGTGCCAGCAGTTTATCCTGGCGATCGGGCACCGGGGAGCTGTTTTTT,CASSLSWRSGTGELFF
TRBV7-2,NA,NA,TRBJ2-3,TGTGCCAGCAGCTTAATGACGGGCGGGCCCTACACAGATACGCAGTATTTT,CASSLMTGGPYTDTQYF
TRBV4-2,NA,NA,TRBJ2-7,TGTGCCAGCAGCCAAGTGGGGCAGGGGGGAAGCTTCTACGAGCAGTACTTC,CASSQVGQGGSFYEQYF
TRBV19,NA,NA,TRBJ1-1,TGTGCCAGTCGGTGGCAGGGGAACACTGAAGCTTTCTTT,CASRWQGNTEAFF
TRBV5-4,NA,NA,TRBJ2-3,TGTGCCAGCAGCTGGGGCTCCAAGGCAGATACGCAGTATTTT,CASSWGSKADTQYF
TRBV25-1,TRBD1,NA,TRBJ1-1,TGTGCCAGCACGCACAGGGGGCGTAACACTGAAGCTTTCTTT,CASTHRGRNTEAFF
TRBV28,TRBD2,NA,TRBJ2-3,TGTGCCAGCAGTCAATATAGCGGGGGCACAGATACGCAGTATTTT,CASSQYSGGTDTQYF
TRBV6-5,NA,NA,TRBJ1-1,TGTGCCAGCAGTTACTCGACTTCAGAAGAAGCTTTCTTT,CASSYSTSEEAFF
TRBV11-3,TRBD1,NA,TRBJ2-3,TGTGCCAGCAGCACCTCCAAGACAGGGTTTATCGGGACAACGCAGTATTTT,CASSTSKTGFIGTTQYF
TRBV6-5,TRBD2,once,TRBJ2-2,TGTGCCAGCAGGCAGACTAGCGGGAGAGCCGGGGAGCTGTTTTTT,CASRQTSGRAGELFF
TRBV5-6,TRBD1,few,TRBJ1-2,TGTGCCAGCACCGAACAGGGGTACTATGGCTACACCTTC,CASTEQGYYGYTF
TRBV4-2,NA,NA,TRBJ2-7,TGTGCCAGCAGCCTCCCCGAGGGCGAGCAGTACTTC,CASSLPEGEQYF
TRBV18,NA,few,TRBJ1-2,TGTGCCAGCTCACCCGGACAGTTGAATGGCTACACCTTC,CASSPGQLNGYTF
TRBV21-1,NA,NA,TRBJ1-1,TGTGCCAGCAACAAACGGGACAGGGGAAAAACTGAAGCTTTCTTT,CASNKRDRGKTEAFF
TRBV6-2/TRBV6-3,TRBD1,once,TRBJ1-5,TGTGCCAGCAGTACGACAGGGGGGATATCTCAGCCCCAGCATTTT,CASSTTGGISQPQHF